A single sample gave rise to the 17 T cell receptor beta chains below, sequenced in a study of blood T cells in healthy people across ages (dated by TCRdb to about 2015). Library creation used 5' RACE. The reads were generated on an Illumina HiSeq 2500. A second PCR of roughly 6 to 11 cycles was performed with a sample-barcoded 5' primer and a J-beta primer mix. Through fastp at Q25 and MiXCR, TCRdb rebuilt clones from the public reads, retaining in-frame beta chains. Here each entry gathers all rows of one CDR3 protein and keeps the most common genes and DNA. This sample lists 750,000 to 950,000 distinct CDR3 sequences; roughly 26% were detected once. Clones ranked in the top ten supply around 2.9% of the sample. This sample was also put to use in a study of T cells of mothers and their children.

The material sequenced was blood. All receptors derive from a boy younger than 18 in good health.

The rearrangement uses TRBV15 and TRBJ2-5; 9 bases agree with TRBD1. Germline CDR1 is LNHNV and CDR2 is YYDKDF (reference sequence). V trimming: 2 bases; J trimming: 5 bases; junction bases outside the gene matches: 3. The CDR3 length is 14 residues. The DNA for the CDR3 is TGTGCCACCAGCAGAAACAGGGGGCACGAGACCCAGTACTTC. It codes for CATSRNRGHETQYF.

This clonotype was seen only a few times. This sequence joins TRBV5-1 and TRBJ2-4; 8 bases align to TRBD2. The V gene end was trimmed by 4 bases and the J gene end by 8 bases; junction bases not matched to a gene: 8. The CDR3 runs to 14 residues. Germline CDR1 is SGHRS and CDR2 is YFSETQ. The CDR3 DNA sequence: TGCGCCAGCAGCCCCCGGGAGGGAGGGGACATTCAGTACTTC. Protein: CASSPREGGDIQYF.

The V call is TRBV20-1, the J call TRBJ2-1, with D possibly matching TRBD1 (5 bases). The CDR3 consists of 14 residues. The germline V gene has CDR1 DFQATT and CDR2 SNEGSKA (reference sequence). Deletions cut 6 bases from V and 7 bases from J, with 19 bases between. The CDR3 DNA is TGCAGTGCGAGACCAGGGCGACGGGTAAATGAGCAGTTCTTC. Translating it yields CSARPGRRVNEQFF.

This clonotype was seen more than once but under ten times. V gene TRBV20-1 combines with J gene TRBJ2-2; 8 bases are shared with TRBD2. The length of the CDR3 is 13 residues. Germline CDR1 DFQATT, CDR2 SNEGSKA (reference sequence). The junction had 3 bases not matched to a gene; V was cut back by 6 bases and J by 3 bases. In DNA, the CDR3 is TGCAGTGCCCGGGGGGGGGACACCGGGGAGCTGTTTTTT. Translating it yields CSARGGDTGELFF.

This clonotype was seen only a few times. At one end, the junction sequence differs from germline, possibly due to a read error. This chain connects TRBV5-1 to TRBJ2-5; D tentatively reads TRBD1 or TRBD2 (5 bases each). The CDR3 loop spans 12 amino acids. Germline V gene lookup returns CDR1 SGHRS and CDR2 YFSETQ. CDR3 in DNA: TGCGCCAGCAGCTTCTACCGGGACGATATTAACTTC. Its protein product is CASSFYRDDINF. The variable domain in full, completed from reference TRBV5-1 and TRBJ2-5, reads KAGVTQTPRYLIKTRGQQVTLSCSPISGHRSVSWYQQTPGQGLQFLFEYFSETQRNKGNFPGRFSGRQFSNSRSEMNVSTLELGDSALYLCASSFYRDDINFGPGTRLLVL.

The count of this clonotype is one. The chain carries TRBV10-3 and TRBJ1-1, with 9 bases identical to TRBD1. Germline values: CDR1 ENHRY, CDR2 SYGVKD. This CDR3 is built from 15 residues. Losses at the gene ends were 6 bases for V and 3 bases for J; bases not matched to a gene: 8. CDR3 in amino acids: CAIRGQGGWDTEAFF. The CDR3 nucleotides are TGTGCCATCAGGGGACAGGGAGGTTGGGACACTGAAGCTTTCTTT.

This clonotype was observed a handful of times. The gene calls are TRBV7-9 and TRBJ2-3, with TRBD2 identical over 10 bases. This CDR3 spans 19 amino acids. V trimming: 4 bases; J trimming: 2 bases; junction bases outside the gene matches: 15. The germline V gene encodes CDR1 SEHNR and CDR2 FQNEAQ (reference sequence). CDR3 DNA: TGTGCCAGCAGCTCGACTAGCGGGTGGGTTCGAAGCTTCACAGATACGCAGTATTTT. This translates into CASSSTSGWVRSFTDTQYF.

This clonotype was observed a few times. This chain connects TRBV12-3 or TRBV12-4 to TRBJ1-5, with D possibly matching TRBD1 (5 bases). V lost 5 bases and J lost 5, with 16 bases in between. The CDR3 has 15 residues. Here the CDR3 DNA reads TGTGCCAGCAGTAAGAAGGGGAATGGGGATCAGCCCCAGCATTTT. It yields the protein CASSKKGNGDQPQHF.

The chain combines TRBV10-3 with TRBJ1-2, with TRBD1 matching 9 bases. The V gene's germline CDR1 is ENHRY and CDR2 SYGVKD. This CDR3 spans 13 amino acids. Losses at the gene ends were 6 bases for V and 7 bases for J; bases not matched to a gene: 6. The CDR3: CAIRDRGDGGYTF. The CDR3 DNA sequence: TGTGCCATCAGAGACAGGGGGGACGGTGGCTACACCTTC.

This clonotype was counted a few times. The chain uses TRBV5-1 and TRBJ2-1; D unclear. V was cut by 0 bases and J by 6 bases, with 7 bases left in between. The germline V gene encodes CDR1 SGHRS and CDR2 YFSETQ. The CDR3 is 13 amino acids. The CDR3 protein is CASSLGHTNEQFF. The CDR3 bases are TGCGCCAGCAGCTTGGGACACACCAATGAGCAGTTCTTC. The variable domain in full, with the rest retrieved from reference TRBV5-1 and TRBJ2-1, is KAGVTQTPRYLIKTRGQQVTLSCSPISGHRSVSWYQQTPGQGLQFLFEYFSETQRNKGNFPGRFSGRQFSNSRSEMNVSTLELGDSALYLCASSLGHTNEQFFGPGTRLTVL.

This clonotype was picked up a small number of times. Given a much more abundant clone one base away, this may be a read error. V is TRBV2 and J is TRBJ2-5; maybe TRBD1 (7 bases). Germline values: CDR1 SNHLY, CDR2 FYNNEI. V lost 7 bases and J lost 3, with 9 bases in between. This CDR3 has 12 residues. This CDR3 is CASTGGKETQYF. In DNA, the CDR3 is TGTGCCAGCACAGGGGGGAAAGAGACCCAGTACTTC.

Ten or more counts support this clonotype. The chain joins TRBV5-1 to TRBJ1-6, with D tentatively TRBD1 (5 bases). Trimming shortened V by 3 bases and J by 9 bases, and 13 bases separated the two germline ends. This CDR3 comprises 14 residues. Germline CDR1 is SGHRS and CDR2 is YFSETQ. CDR3 coding DNA: TGCGCCAGCAGCTGGGGCCAGGGTAGTTCACCCCTCCACTTT. Residues: CASSWGQGSSPLHF.

V and J are TRBV3-1 and TRBJ2-2; 11 nucleotides align to TRBD2. J was trimmed by 2 bases and V by 7 bases; bases with no gene match: 6. Germline V CDR1 and CDR2: LGHDT, YNNKEL (reference sequence). The CDR3 has 16 amino acids. CDR3 DNA: TGTGCCAGCACCGAACTAGCGGGGGCTAACACCGGGGAGCTGTTTTTT. Translated: CASTELAGANTGELFF.

This clonotype was observed a handful of times. This chain joins TRBV7-3 and TRBJ2-2; D perhaps matches TRBD2 (6 bases). Germline-derived CDR1 and CDR2 are SGHTA and FQGTGA. V shed 5 bases and J shed 2 bases, with 15 bases lying between them. The CDR3 runs 16 residues. The CDR3 spells CASSPHGGGNTGELFF. The CDR3 DNA reads TGTGCCAGCAGCCCCCATGGGGGAGGAAACACCGGGGAGCTGTTTTTT.

The V and J genes are TRBV6-6 and TRBJ2-4; perhaps TRBD1 as D (6 bases). Germline assignment: CDR1 MNHNY and CDR2 SVGAGI (reference sequence). Trimming stripped 6 bases from V and 5 bases from J, with 11 bases between. CDR3 size: 13 residues. The CDR3: CASSGQGQNIQYF. The CDR3 DNA follows: TGTGCCAGCAGCGGGCAGGGGCAAAACATTCAGTACTTC.

This chain uses TRBV7-6 with TRBJ2-5, with TRBD2 matching 10 bases. CDR1 is SGHVS and CDR2 is FNYEAQ in the germline V gene. V gave up 5 bases and J gave up 5 bases; unmatched junction bases: 14. This CDR3 spans 17 amino acids. The chain's CDR3 is CASSPPRSGGAEETQYF. The CDR3 DNA reads as TGTGCCAGCAGCCCCCCTCGGAGCGGGGGGGCTGAGGAGACCCAGTACTTC. The full variable domain, its missing parts supplied by reference TRBV7-6 and TRBJ2-5, is GAGVSQSPRYKVTKRGQDVALRCDPISGHVSLYWYRQALGQGPEFLTYFNYEAQQDKSGLPNDRFSAERPEGSISTLTIQRTEQRDSAMYRCASSPPRSGGAEETQYFGPGTRLLVL.

This clonotype occurred a few times. V is TRBV28 and J is TRBJ2-1, with D tentatively TRBD1 or TRBD2 (6 bases each). Germline loops: CDR1 MDHEN, CDR2 SYDVKM. The length of the CDR3 is 16 residues. Between the trimmed V and J ends, which lost 1 base and 1 base, there was a span of 11 bases. The CDR3: CASSLYGGGSYNEQFF. The CDR3 DNA is TGTGCCAGCAGTTTATACGGGGGCGGGTCCTACAATGAGCAGTTCTTC.